One T cell receptor (beta chain) is described in this entry. Its antigen remains unknown. This record comes from a study of T cell responses to AZD1222 COVID-19 vaccine. Across the whole study: Second doses at about 4 or about 12 weeks were pooled.

Using immunoSEQ multiplex PCR, the repertoire was profiled, and TCRdb retains in-frame clones only, with some absent. The sample includes some 200,000 clones, approximately 93% of them seen just once. The study's findings and limits: Increased Spike-specific TCR breadth and depth were observed after two AZD1222 doses. All repertoire sampling was performed exclusively after the peak T cell response. A mostly white British donor set with more females was recruited, and clonal diversity was possibly underestimated.

The CDR3 is 15 amino acids. The V and J ends lost 2 bases and 7 bases respectively, with 15 bases between them. Looked up from germline, CDR1 is LNHDA and CDR2 is SQIVND (reference sequence). This chain links TRBV19 with TRBJ2-1, with D maybe TRBD2 (5 bases). This TCR was sampled from an adult in good health. The material was peripheral blood, obtained on day 0 of AZD1222 vaccination. The CDR3 sequence: CASSIRPGVDNEQFF. CDR3 DNA: TGTGCCAGTAGTATAAGGCCCGGGGTTGATAATGAGCAGTTCTTC.